A selection of T cell receptor beta chains follows, all from one sample in a study of shared clonotypes between healthy human individuals. Produced via immunoSEQ multiplex PCR; TCRdb's table is partial and in-frame only. The table includes 640,000 or so clones, roughly 70% detected once. Sequenced sample: memory CD4+ T cells sorted from blood. Source of these receptors: a woman aged 30 to 39 in good health. The CDR3 runs from the conserved cysteine through the conserved F or W. The order of the fields is V gene, J gene, CDR3 protein.

TRBV7-6	TRBJ2-7	CASSLEWGSGSITQYF
TRBV30	TRBJ1-5	CAWATGTQNQPQHF
TRBV5-1	TRBJ2-3	CASRPAGGLSTDTQYF
TRBV6-5	TRBJ1-1	CASWGYHGEAFF
TRBV4-1	TRBJ2-5	CASSQGQGTETQYF
TRBV19	TRBJ2-7	CASRRDGSYEQYF
TRBV7-9	TRBJ2-7	CASSRDYGEQYF
TRBV28	TRBJ2-1	CASSESRGYYNEQFF
TRBV12-5	TRBJ2-1	CASGLSGYNEQFF
TRBV19	TRBJ2-3	CASARGGSVGTDTQYF
TRBV28	TRBJ1-2	CASSQAVGSDYGYTF
TRBV7-9	TRBJ2-2	CASSLDSYTGELFF
TRBV4-2	TRBJ1-2	CASSQGKVTDGYTF
TRBV5-4	TRBJ2-1	CASSLTKGAKGNEQFF
TRBV6-5	TRBJ2-3	CASSYWTSPDTQYF
TRBV11-2	TRBJ2-3	CASSPLTGGSTDTQYF